This TCR beta chain came from a study of human thymus T cells. General study points: Thymic TCR repertoires of unrelated people reportedly overlapped highly. Gene usage for V and J segments appeared biased in thymic and blood repertoires.

Thymus specimens were resections from corrective heart surgery. Immunologically healthy infants in Finland undergoing congenital heart defect surgery were the donors. Turning to this clone: Its antigen remains unknown.

CDR3 length: 19 residues. Trimming left V 4 bases short and J 2 bases short, with 25 bases between. Germline V gives CDR1 MNHNS, CDR2 SASEGT. Assay: immunoSEQ multiplex PCR; the TCRdb copy retains only in-frame clones and omits some. This repertoire shows 65,000 to 90,000 clones, roughly 94% found once; its top ten account for about 0.03%. The rearrangement uses TRBV6-1 and TRBJ2-3; D not certain. Sequenced: thymus tissue. The TCR originated in a girl under three years old with a congenital heart defect but otherwise immunologically healthy. CDR3 in amino acids: CASSVSLAGKPLATDTQYF. The CDR3 DNA sequence: TGTGCCAGCAGTGTATCGCTTGCCGGCAAACCCTTAGCCACAGATACGCAGTATTTT.